The rows below give T cell receptor beta chains drawn from one sample of a study of neoadjuvant anti-PD-1 for oral cavity cancer. Assay: immunoSEQ multiplex PCR; the TCRdb copy retains only in-frame clones and omits some. Of approximately 13,000 clones listed, roughly 70% are singletons. The specimen was PBMCs, collected after nivolumab (anti-PD-1) treatment. These TCRs come from a person between 40 and 79 years old with oral cavity squamous cell carcinoma. CDR3s include the opening cysteine and the closing phenylalanine or tryptophan. Each record gives: clone size, V gene, J gene, D gene, CDR3 protein, CDR3 DNA. A D gene is named only where the DNA matches it firmly. Some rows have no size entry. The others give once, few or many, or a class for an expanded clone.

clone_size: few
v_call: TRBV6-1
j_call: TRBJ1-3
d_call: .
cdr3_aa: CASSLGGSGNTIYF
cdr3_nt: TGTGCCAGCAGTCTGGGAGGCTCTGGAAACACCATATATTTT

clone_size: few
v_call: TRBV19
j_call: TRBJ1-5
d_call: TRBD1
cdr3_aa: CASSLATGVYQPQHF
cdr3_nt: TGTGCCAGTAGTTTGGCGACAGGGGTCTATCAGCCCCAGCATTTT

clone_size: .
v_call: TRBV9
j_call: TRBJ1-1
d_call: .
cdr3_aa: CASSPTVRADTEAFF
cdr3_nt: TGTGCCAGCAGCCCCACGGTCAGGGCGGACACTGAAGCTTTCTTT

clone_size: few
v_call: TRBV7-2
j_call: TRBJ1-5
d_call: .
cdr3_aa: CASSSQGHSNQPQHF
cdr3_nt: TGTGCCAGCAGCTCCCAGGGGCATAGCAATCAGCCCCAGCATTTT

clone_size: few
v_call: TRBV10-3
j_call: TRBJ2-1
d_call: .
cdr3_aa: CAISGDKYNEQFF
cdr3_nt: TGTGCCATCAGTGGGGACAAGTACAATGAGCAGTTCTTC

clone_size: once
v_call: TRBV4-2
j_call: TRBJ2-1
d_call: TRBD2
cdr3_aa: CASSQEGGRASYNEQFF
cdr3_nt: TGTGCCAGCAGCCAAGAAGGCGGGAGGGCATCTTACAATGAGCAGTTCTTC

clone_size: .
v_call: TRBV30
j_call: TRBJ1-5
d_call: TRBD1
cdr3_aa: CAWSPQGAQPQHF
cdr3_nt: TGTGCCTGGAGCCCTCAGGGGGCACAGCCCCAGCATTTT

clone_size: .
v_call: TRBV18
j_call: TRBJ1-2
d_call: .
cdr3_aa: CASSPPAGVEGYTF
cdr3_nt: TGTGCCAGCTCACCACCAGCTGGGGTTGAAGGCTACACCTTC

clone_size: few
v_call: TRBV6-1
j_call: TRBJ1-2
d_call: .
cdr3_aa: CAVCRPLANYGYTF
cdr3_nt: TGTGCCGTCTGCAGGCCCCTAGCTAACTATGGCTACACCTTC

clone_size: .
v_call: TRBV4-1
j_call: TRBJ2-3
d_call: .
cdr3_aa: CASSQARSSQYF
cdr3_nt: TGCGCCAGCAGCCAAGCCCGTTCATCGCAGTATTTT

clone_size: few
v_call: TRBV2
j_call: TRBJ1-6
d_call: .
cdr3_aa: CASDTVGVSPLHF
cdr3_nt: TGTGCCAGCGACACAGTGGGGGTTTCACCCCTCCACTTT

clone_size: .
v_call: TRBV30
j_call: TRBJ1-1
d_call: .
cdr3_aa: CAWSAADRRDSEAFF
cdr3_nt: TGTGCCTGGAGCGCCGCGGACCGGCGGGACTCTGAAGCTTTCTTT

clone_size: .
v_call: TRBV11-2
j_call: TRBJ1-2
d_call: .
cdr3_aa: CASSQLTDGGGGYTF
cdr3_nt: TGTGCCAGCAGCCAACTGACCGACGGGGGAGGCGGCTACACCTTC

clone_size: once
v_call: TRBV6-5
j_call: TRBJ2-3
d_call: TRBD1
cdr3_aa: CASSLTGVVTDTQYF
cdr3_nt: TGTGCCAGCAGTTTGACAGGGGTGGTGACAGATACGCAGTATTTT

clone_size: once
v_call: TRBV5-1
j_call: TRBJ2-1
d_call: TRBD1
cdr3_aa: CASSWTGDTYNEQFF
cdr3_nt: TGCGCCAGCAGCTGGACAGGGGATACCTACAATGAGCAGTTCTTC

clone_size: .
v_call: TRBV2
j_call: TRBJ1-5
d_call: .
cdr3_aa: CASSDPSGNQPQHF
cdr3_nt: TGTGCCAGCAGTGACCCCAGTGGCAATCAGCCCCAGCATTTT